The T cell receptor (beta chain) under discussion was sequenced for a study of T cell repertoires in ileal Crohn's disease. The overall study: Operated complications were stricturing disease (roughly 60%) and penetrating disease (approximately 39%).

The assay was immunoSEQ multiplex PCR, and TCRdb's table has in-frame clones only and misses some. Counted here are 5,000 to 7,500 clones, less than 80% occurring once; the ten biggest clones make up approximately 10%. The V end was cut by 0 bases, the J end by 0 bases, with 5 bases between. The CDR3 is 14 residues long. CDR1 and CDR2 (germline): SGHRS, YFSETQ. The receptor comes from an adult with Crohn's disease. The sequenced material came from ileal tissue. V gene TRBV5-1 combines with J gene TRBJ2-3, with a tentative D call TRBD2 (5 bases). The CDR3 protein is CASSLGGSTDTQYF. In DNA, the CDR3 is TGCGCCAGCAGCTTGGGCGGGAGCACAGATACGCAGTATTTT.